These 9 T cell receptor beta chains share one sample of origin, sequenced in a study of OX40 agonist ivuxolimab in advanced cancers. Data came from immunoSEQ multiplex PCR; TCRdb stores just in-frame clones and leaves some out. The sample has about 100,000 clones, under 95% seen once. The sequencing here drew on CD4+ or CD8+ T cells sorted from blood, taken in a trial of the OX40 agonist ivuxolimab. The receptors shown here come from an adult with an advanced solid tumor such as melanoma, head and neck, liver or kidney cancer.

The chain recombines TRBV18 with TRBJ1-2, with 7 bases fitting TRBD1. From germline, CDR1 is KGHSH and CDR2 LQKENI. CDR3 length equals 16 residues. V gave up 2 bases and J gave up 2 bases; unmatched junction bases: 8. The CDR3 is CASSPERGPTNYGYTF. The CDR3 region has the DNA TGTGCCAGCTCACCAGAGAGGGGGCCCACCAACTATGGCTACACCTTC.

This chain uses TRBV19 with TRBJ2-1; 8 bases are a match to TRBD1. CDR3 length: 15 residues. The V and J ends lost 4 bases and 4 bases, in that order; junction bases with no gene match: 6. Germline CDR1 and CDR2: LNHDA and SQIVND (reference sequence). CDR3 bases: TGTGCCAGTAGTACAGGACAGGGACGGTACAATGAGCAGTTCTTC. It yields the protein CASSTGQGRYNEQFF. Using reference TRBV19 and TRBJ2-1 for the parts outside the CDR3, the full variable domain is DGGITQSPKYLFRKEGQNVTLSCEQNLNHDAMYWYRQDPGQGLRLIYYSQIVNDFQKGDIAEGYSVSREKKESFPLTVTSAQKNPTAFYLCASSTGQGRYNEQFFGPGTRLTVL.

On this clone: The junction shows a germline mismatch at one end, possibly a read error. The same CDR3 arises from other DNA sequences in this sample as well. This chain connects TRBV7-3 to TRBJ2-2; 14 bases are a match to TRBD2. CDR1 SGHTA and CDR2 FQGTGA come from the germline V gene. The CDR3 has 18 amino acids. The CDR3 is CASSLMGTSGRVTGELFF. The CDR3 coding sequence is TGTGCCAGCAGCTTAATGGGGACTAGCGGGAGAGTCACCGGAGAGCTGTTTTTT. Using reference TRBV7-3 and TRBJ2-2 for the parts outside the CDR3, the full variable domain is GAGVSQTPSNKVTEKGKYVELRCDPISGHTALYWYRQSLGQGPEFLIYFQGTGAADDSGLPNDRFFAVRPEGSVSTLKIQRTERGDSAVYLCASSLMGTSGRVTGELFFGEGSRLTVL.

In this sample, this clone turned up once. The V call is TRBV19, the J call TRBJ2-1; weak D call: TRBD1 (7 bases). The CDR3 contains 15 residues. The V gene lost 7 bases and the J gene lost 8 bases, with 21 bases spanning the gap. Germline CDR1 and CDR2: LNHDA and SQIVND (reference sequence). The CDR3 DNA reads as TGTGCCAGTACCCGCAGGACAGGAGGGGGATATGAGCAGTTCTTC. Protein sequence: CASTRRTGGGYEQFF.

This chain links TRBV28 with TRBJ1-5; D is ambiguous. V was pared by 7 bases and J by 4 bases, with 8 bases between. The CDR3 spans 12 residues. The V gene's germline CDR1 is MDHEN and CDR2 SYDVKM. For the CDR3, the DNA is TGTGCCAGCACCATCGAAAATCAGCCCCAGCATTTT. Translating gives CASTIENQPQHF.

The rearrangement links TRBV18 to TRBJ2-5; 13 bases are a match to TRBD2. Germline V gene data show CDR1 as KGHSH and CDR2 as LQKENI. CDR3 size: 16 residues. V lost 2 bases, J lost 9 bases, and 9 bases stayed unmatched. CDR3 in amino acids: CASSPGTSGNLGAQYF. The CDR3 bases are TGTGCCAGCTCACCAGGGACTAGCGGGAACCTTGGGGCCCAGTACTTC.

The V call is TRBV28, the J call TRBJ1-2; no definite D call. Germline CDR1 reads MDHEN; CDR2 reads SYDVKM. The germline V and J ends were trimmed by 2 bases and 2 bases, with 6 bases remaining between them. This CDR3 region has 13 residues. CDR3 sequence (DNA): TGTGCCAGCAGTTTAAACCAAAACTATGGCTACACCTTC. Amino acids: CASSLNQNYGYTF.

V usage is TRBV27 and J usage is TRBJ2-5; weak D call: TRBD2 (6 bases). The CDR3 spans 14 residues. Germline assignment: CDR1 MNHEY and CDR2 SMNVEV (reference sequence). Trimming took 4 bases from V and 8 from J, leaving 17 bases between them. The CDR3 protein is CASSYSSAQATQYF. The CDR3 DNA follows: TGTGCCAGCAGTTACTCTAGCGCACAAGCTACCCAGTACTTC.

The V call is TRBV6-5, the J call TRBJ2-2; D might be TRBD1 (5 bases). V was clipped by 0 bases and J by 7 bases, with 12 bases between them. CDR1 MNHEY and CDR2 SVGAGI come from the germline V gene. The CDR3 is made up of 15 amino acids. The CDR3 loop is CASSYSRARGGELFF. DNA for the CDR3: TGTGCCAGCAGTTACTCTAGGGCTAGGGGCGGGGAGCTGTTTTTT.